Given below is one T cell receptor beta chain in context. Its antigen is currently unknown. The germline gives CDR1 SQVTM, CDR2 ANQGSEA. V was shortened by 4 bases and J by 5 bases, with 15 bases between the two germline ends. The CDR3 covers 13 residues. The data stem from a study of cytomegalovirus exposure and HLA in healthy donors. Study outcomes and limitations: Follow-up analysis later connected one missense variant in DCLRE1C with trimming of TCR beta V- and J-genes. TCR association rates varied by HLA locus in a later analysis, with DRB1 highest and HLA-C lowest.

60 Vbeta and 13 Jbeta primers were used in PCR. The assay was immunoSEQ multiplex PCR, and TCRdb's table has in-frame clones only and misses some. The data hold roughly 180,000 clones, with roughly 9.5% observed a single time. The V and J genes are TRBV29-1 and TRBJ2-7; D possibly corresponds to TRBD1 (6 bases). The sample taken for sequencing was PBMCs. The receptor was isolated from a woman under 40 in good health and CMV-seropositive. CDR3 sequence reads: CSVAGKGGNEQYF. The CDR3 DNA reads as TGCAGCGTTGCTGGGAAAGGGGGAAACGAGCAGTACTTC.